These T cell receptor beta chains were read from a single sample in a study of blood T cells in healthy people across ages. TCRdb used MiXCR to reprocess the 5' RACE reads, holding one entry per CDR3 protein. Of 1.5 million to 2 million distinct CDR3 sequences listed, approximately 40% are singletons. Sequencing was done on a sample of blood. The receptors shown here come from a human donor in good health. CDR3s include the opening cysteine and the closing phenylalanine or tryptophan. The order of the fields is clone size, J gene, V gene, D gene, CDR3 DNA, CDR3 protein. The D gene is left open where the match is weak. Part of the rows lack a size; the others show once, few, many or a class for expanded clones.

.	TRBJ2-3	TRBV7-8	.	TGTGCCAGCAGATCACACTCTAGCACAGATACGCAGTATTTT	CASRSHSSTDTQYF
.	TRBJ2-1	TRBV6-1	TRBD2	TGTGCCAGCATGGCTAGCGGGGGGGCCGGGGCCTACAATGGGCAGTTCTTC	CASMASGGAGAYNGQFF
few	TRBJ2-5	TRBV7-3	TRBD1	TGTGCCAGCAGCCCCCTTGCCTTCAGGGGGGAGACCCAGTACTTC	CASSPLAFRGETQYF
.	TRBJ2-7	TRBV20-1	TRBD1	TGCAGTGCGCATACAGGGGAAGACTACGAGCAGTACTTC	CSAHTGEDYEQYF
few	TRBJ2-4	TRBV7-9	TRBD1	TGTGCCAGCAGCCGAACCGCCCAGGGGGCTGAGAACATTCAGTACTTC	CASSRTAQGAENIQYF
.	TRBJ1-5	TRBV5-6	TRBD1	TGTGCCAGCAGCTTCGACAGGGGGAATCGGCCCCAGCATTTT	CASSFDRGNRPQHF
.	TRBJ1-1	TRBV7-9	.	TGTGCCAGCAGCTTACGGTTAAGGGGCGCATACACTGAAGCTTTCTTT	CASSLRLRGAYTEAFF
few	TRBJ1-2	TRBV20-1	TRBD1	TGCAGTGCTAGACGGACAGGGGGCGCAAGGGGCTACACCTTC	CSARRTGGARGYTF
.	TRBJ2-7	TRBV2	.	TGTGCCAGCAGTGATCTGGACCTCTACGAGCAGTACTTC	CASSDLDLYEQYF
.	TRBJ2-7	TRBV18	TRBD1	TGTGCCAGCTCACCGGGACAGGGCTGGAACGAGCAGTACTTC	CASSPGQGWNEQYF
.	TRBJ1-1	TRBV7-3	.	TGTGCCAGCAGCAAAAATATGTACACTGAAGCTTTCTTT	CASSKNMYTEAFF
few	TRBJ2-7	TRBV7-2	.	TGTGCCAGCAGCTTAGAGGGGGGGGGTCGGAACGAGCAGTACTTC	CASSLEGGGRNEQYF
.	TRBJ2-7	TRBV7-8	.	TGTGCCAGCAGCTCAATCTTGGATACGGAGCCCTACGAGCAGTACTTC	CASSSILDTEPYEQYF
.	TRBJ2-3	TRBV29-1	TRBD1	TGCAGCGTTGAGAGCACAGGGGGTACGGATACGCAGTATTTT	CSVESTGGTDTQYF
few	TRBJ2-1	TRBV11-2	.	TGTGCCAGCAGCTTTTTCTACCCCGATGAGCAGTTCTTC	CASSFFYPDEQFF
.	TRBJ2-1	TRBV15	TRBD2	TGTGCCACCAGCAGAGATCATTTGGGACTAGCGACAAATGAGCAGTTCTTC	CATSRDHLGLATNEQFF
.	TRBJ2-2	TRBV7-2	TRBD1	TGTGCCAGCAGCTTAGCGCAGGAGGAGACAGGGAAGTTTTTT	CASSLAQEETGKFF
.	TRBJ2-1	TRBV11-1	.	TGTGCCAGCAGCTTATCTCAGGGTGGGGGCAATGAGCAGTTCTTC	CASSLSQGGGNEQFF
few	TRBJ2-1	TRBV6-1	TRBD2	TGTGCCTCTATCCTGGCGGGGGGTTCTTTCAATGAGCAGTTCTTC	CASILAGGSFNEQFF
once	TRBJ1-2	TRBV7-6	.	TGTGCCAGCAGCTCAGGGTATTGGGACGGCTACACCTTC	CASSSGYWDGYTF
.	TRBJ2-3	TRBV28	.	TGTGCCAGCAGTTTCGGACAGGCGGGAGATGCGCAGTATTTT	CASSFGQAGDAQYF
.	TRBJ2-5	TRBV29-1	.	TGCAGCGTCCCCGTAGGGCAAGGGACCCAGTACTTC	CSVPVGQGTQYF
.	TRBJ1-1	TRBV9	TRBD1	TGTGCCAGCAGCGGGGCCCTGGGGACAGGTATGGCTGAAGCTTTCTTT	CASSGALGTGMAEAFF
.	TRBJ2-1	TRBV28	.	TGTGCCAGCAGTTATGGGCCCTCAGGGAGCTACAATGAGCAGTTCTTC	CASSYGPSGSYNEQFF
.	TRBJ2-1	TRBV30	TRBD1	TGTGCCTGGAGTCTTGGAACAGGGGAAAGCGAGCAGTTCTTC	CAWSLGTGESEQFF
few	TRBJ2-3	TRBV5-4	.	TGTGCCAGCAGCTCGGACCTGGAACGGGATACGCAGTATTTT	CASSSDLERDTQYF